This record looks at one T cell receptor (beta chain) sequence and its context. Its target is unknown. Vbeta (60) and Jbeta (13) primers were used in the PCR. Sequencing was performed with immunoSEQ multiplex PCR; in TCRdb, only in-frame clones are kept and a portion is missing. The table shows 170,000 or so clones, with about 80% occurring only once. This specimen belongs to a study of cytomegalovirus exposure and HLA in healthy donors. Background on the study: HLA-typed donors were the source of some 85 million unique TCRs, which an early data release held. Study-wide findings and caveats: V- and J-gene trimming of TCR beta was linked (in a later analysis) to a missense DCLRE1C variant. A later analysis showed TCR association rates differing by HLA locus, peaking at DRB1 and lowest at HLA-C.

This receptor was taken from a woman younger than 45 in good health and CMV-seronegative. What was sequenced was PBMCs.

The CDR3 protein is CASSYSSRGRTDTQYF. The CDR3 bases are TGTGCCAGCAGTTACTCTAGTAGGGGGCGCACAGATACGCAGTATTTT. The rearrangement uses TRBV6-6 and TRBJ2-3; TRBD1 aligns across 7 bases. The CDR3 is 16 residues long. Germline V lookup: CDR1 MNHNY, CDR2 SVGAGI (reference sequence). The trim removed 0 bases at V and 1 base at J, leaving 4 bases unmatched.